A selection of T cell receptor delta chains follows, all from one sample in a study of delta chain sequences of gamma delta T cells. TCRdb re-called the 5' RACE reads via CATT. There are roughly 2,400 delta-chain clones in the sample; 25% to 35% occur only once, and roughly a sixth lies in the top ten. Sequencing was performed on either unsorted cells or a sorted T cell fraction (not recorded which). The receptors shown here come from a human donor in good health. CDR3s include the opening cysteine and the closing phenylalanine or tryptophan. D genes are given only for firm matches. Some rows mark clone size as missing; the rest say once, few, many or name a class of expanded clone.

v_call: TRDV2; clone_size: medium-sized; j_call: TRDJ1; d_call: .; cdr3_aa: CACDTVGAWEIDKLIF; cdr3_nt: TGTGCCTGTGACACCGTAGGGGCCTGGGAAATCGATAAACTCATCTTT
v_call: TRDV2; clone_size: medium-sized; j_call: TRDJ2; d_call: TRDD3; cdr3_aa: CACDPVLGDTRPAQLFF; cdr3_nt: TGTGCCTGTGATCCCGTACTGGGGGATACGCGTCCAGCACAACTCTTCTTT
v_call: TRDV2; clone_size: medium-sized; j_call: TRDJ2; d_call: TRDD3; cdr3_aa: CACDTLQGDTELTAQLFF; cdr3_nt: TGTGCCTGTGACACCCTACAGGGGGATACTGAGTTGACAGCACAACTCTTCTTT
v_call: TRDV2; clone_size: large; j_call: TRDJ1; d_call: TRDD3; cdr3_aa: CACDPVWGIRNDKLIF; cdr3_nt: TGTGCCTGTGACCCCGTCTGGGGGATACGCAACGATAAACTCATCTTT
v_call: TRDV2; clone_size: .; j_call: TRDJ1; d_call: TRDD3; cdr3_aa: CACDPLLLGDNADKLIF; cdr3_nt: TGTGCCTGTGACCCCCTCCTACTGGGGGATAACGCCGATAAACTCATCTTT
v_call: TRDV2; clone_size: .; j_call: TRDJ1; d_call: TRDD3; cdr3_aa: CACDAVLGDNLIF; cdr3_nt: TGTGCCTGTGACGCCGTACTGGGGGATAATCTCATCTTT
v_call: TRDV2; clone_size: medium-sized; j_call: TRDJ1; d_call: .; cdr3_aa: CACDTAQPPPDKLIF; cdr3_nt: TGTGCCTGTGACACCGCCCAGCCGCCCCCCGATAAACTCATCTTT
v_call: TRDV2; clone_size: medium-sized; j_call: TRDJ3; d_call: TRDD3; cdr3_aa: CACDTTGGGSWDTRQMFF; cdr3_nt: TGTGCCTGTGACACGACTGGGGGAGGTTCCTGGGACACCCGACAGATGTTTTTC
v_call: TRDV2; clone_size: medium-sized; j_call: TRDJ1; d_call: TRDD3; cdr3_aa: CACDVILGAPYTDKLIF; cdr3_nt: TGTGCCTGTGACGTTATTCTGGGGGCCCCTTACACCGATAAACTCATCTTT
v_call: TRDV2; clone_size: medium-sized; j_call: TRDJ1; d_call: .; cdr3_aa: CACDTLLGTDKLIF; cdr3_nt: TGTGCCTGTGACACTCTACTGGGCACCGATAAACTCATCTTT
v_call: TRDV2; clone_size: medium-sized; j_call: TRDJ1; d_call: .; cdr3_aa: CACDPWGYTDKLIF; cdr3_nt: TGTGCCTGTGACCCCTGGGGCTACACCGATAAACTCATCTTT
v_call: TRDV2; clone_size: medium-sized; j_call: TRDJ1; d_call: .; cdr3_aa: CACDNVAATVDKETFKLIF; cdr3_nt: TGTGCCTGTGACAACGTAGCGGCAACCGTGGATAAGGAAACGTTTAAACTCATCTTT
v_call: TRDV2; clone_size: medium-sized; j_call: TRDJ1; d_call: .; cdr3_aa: CACDTVSPIGGSTDKLIF; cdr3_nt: TGTGCCTGTGACACCGTAAGTCCCATCGGGGGGTCCACCGATAAACTCATCTTT
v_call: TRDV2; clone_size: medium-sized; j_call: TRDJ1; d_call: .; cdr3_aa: CACDLTGYTDKLIF; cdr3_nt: TGTGCCTGTGACCTTACCGGGTACACCGATAAACTCATCTTT
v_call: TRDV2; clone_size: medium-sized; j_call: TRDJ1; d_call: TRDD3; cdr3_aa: CACDTLLGDTRDKLIF; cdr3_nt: TGTGCCTGTGACACGCTACTGGGGGATACGCGGGATAAACTCATCTTT
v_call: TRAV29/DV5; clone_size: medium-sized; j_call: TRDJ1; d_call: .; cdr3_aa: CSVLLCTQRTIWGSATDKLIF; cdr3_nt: .
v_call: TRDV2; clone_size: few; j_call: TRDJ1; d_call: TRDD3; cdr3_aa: CACDTLPTATGGSGVRSSDKLIF; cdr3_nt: TGTGCCTGTGACACCCTTCCTACGGCGACTGGGGGATCGGGGGTTAGAAGTTCCGATAAACTCATCTTT
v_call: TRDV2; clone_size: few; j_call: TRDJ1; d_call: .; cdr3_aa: CACDTLTGMDMYTDKLIF; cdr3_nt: TGTGCCTGTGACACCCTTACTGGGATGGATATGTACACCGATAAACTCATCTTT
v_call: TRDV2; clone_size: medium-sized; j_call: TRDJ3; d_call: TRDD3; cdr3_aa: CACDTVTGGNDSWDTRQMFF; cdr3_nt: TGTGCCTGTGACACCGTTACTGGGGGAAACGACTCCTGGGACACCCGACAGATGTTTTTC
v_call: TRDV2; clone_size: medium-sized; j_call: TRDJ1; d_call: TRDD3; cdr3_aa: CACVTGGGKKLIF; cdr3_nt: TGTGCCTGTGTCACTGGGGGGGGTAAAAAACTCATCTTT
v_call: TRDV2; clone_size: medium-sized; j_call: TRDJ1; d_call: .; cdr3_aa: CACDLVGANTDKLIF; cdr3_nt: TGTGCCTGTGACCTAGTGGGGGCTAACACCGATAAACTCATCTTT
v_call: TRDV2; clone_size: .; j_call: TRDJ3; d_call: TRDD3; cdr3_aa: CACDKMILGDTGYTRQMFF; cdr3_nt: TGTGCCTGTGACAAGATGATACTGGGGGATACGGGGTACACCCGACAGATGTTTTTC
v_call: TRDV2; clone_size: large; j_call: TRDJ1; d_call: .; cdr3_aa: CACDTVGGVTDKLIF; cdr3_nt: TGTGCCTGTGACACCGTAGGGGGGGTAACCGATAAACTCATCTTT
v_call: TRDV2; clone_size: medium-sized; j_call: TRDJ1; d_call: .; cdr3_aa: CACDVVLGPSMYTDKLIF; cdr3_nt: TGTGCCTGTGACGTAGTACTGGGACCCTCTATGTACACCGATAAACTCATCTTT
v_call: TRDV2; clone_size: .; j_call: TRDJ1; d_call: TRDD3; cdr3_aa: CACDTLSGGYQYTDKIIF; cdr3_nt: TGTGCCTGTGACACACTGTCTGGGGGATACCAGTACACCGATAAAATCATCTTT
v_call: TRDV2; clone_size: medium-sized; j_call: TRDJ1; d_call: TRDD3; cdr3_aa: CACDFILGDTDKLIF; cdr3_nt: TGTGCCTGTGACTTCATACTGGGGGACACCGATAAACTCATCTTT
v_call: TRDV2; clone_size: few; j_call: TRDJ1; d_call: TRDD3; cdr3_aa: CACDKWGIRTDKLIF; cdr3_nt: TGTGCCTGTGACAAGTGGGGGATACGGACCGATAAACTCATCTTT
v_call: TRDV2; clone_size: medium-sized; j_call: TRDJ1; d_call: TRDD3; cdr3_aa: CACLPLLGDPYTDKLIF; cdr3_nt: TGTGCCTGTCTCCCCTTACTGGGGGACCCGTACACCGATAAACTCATCTTT
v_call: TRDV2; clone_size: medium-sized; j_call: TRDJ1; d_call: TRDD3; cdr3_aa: CACDRLGDTTDKLIF; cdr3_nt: TGTGCCTGTGACAGACTGGGGGACACCACCGATAAACTCATCTTT
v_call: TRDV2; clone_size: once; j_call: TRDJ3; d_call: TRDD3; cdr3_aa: CACDAILGDQAPWDTRQMFF; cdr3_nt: TGTGCCTGTGACGCTATACTGGGGGACCAAGCCCCCTGGGACACCCGACAGATGTTTTTC
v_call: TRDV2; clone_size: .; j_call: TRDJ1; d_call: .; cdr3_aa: CACDTVPGYDKLIF; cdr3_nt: TGTGCCTGTGACACCGTCCCTGGATACGATAAACTCATCTTT
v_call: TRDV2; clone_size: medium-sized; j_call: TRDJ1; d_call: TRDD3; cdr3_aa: CACDPLLGDYTDKLIF; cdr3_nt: TGTGCCTGTGACCCCTTACTGGGGGATTACACCGATAAACTCATCTTT